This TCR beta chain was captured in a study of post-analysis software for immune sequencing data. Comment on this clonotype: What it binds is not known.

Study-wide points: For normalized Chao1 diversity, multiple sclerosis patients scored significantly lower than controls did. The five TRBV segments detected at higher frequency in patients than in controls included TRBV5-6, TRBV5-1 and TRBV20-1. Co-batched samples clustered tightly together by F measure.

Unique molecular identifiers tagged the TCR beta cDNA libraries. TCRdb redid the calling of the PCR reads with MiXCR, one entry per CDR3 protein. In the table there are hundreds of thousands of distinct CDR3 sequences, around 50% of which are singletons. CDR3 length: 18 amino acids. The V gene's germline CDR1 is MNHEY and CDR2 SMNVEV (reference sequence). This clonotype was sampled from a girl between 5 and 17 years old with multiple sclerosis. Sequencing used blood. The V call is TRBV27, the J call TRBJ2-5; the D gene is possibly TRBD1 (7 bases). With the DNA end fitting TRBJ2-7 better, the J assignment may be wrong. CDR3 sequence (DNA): TGTGCCAGCAGTTTAACCCGCCCACTAGCAGGGGGTCTCTACGAGCAGTACTTC. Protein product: CASSLTRPLAGGLYEQYF.